The rows below give T cell receptor beta chains drawn from one sample of a study of T cells in localized non-small cell lung cancer. The data were produced by immunoSEQ multiplex PCR, yet TCRdb's version contains in-frame clones alone and is incomplete. The sample lists roughly 25,000 clones; roughly 91% were seen once. The sample was peripheral blood, taken before any cancer treatment. These TCRs come from a woman aged 40 to 75 with stage I lung adenocarcinoma. Both conserved end residues are part of each CDR3. The D gene is left open where the match is weak. Only part of the rows carry a size: once, few, many, or a class if the clone is expanded.

v_call,clone_size,d_call,j_call,cdr3_nt,cdr3_aa
TRBV28,.,.,TRBJ1-5,TGTGCCAGCAGTGGGTCAAGCCAGATTAGCAATCAGCCCCAGCATTTT,CASSGSSQISNQPQHF
TRBV6-1,.,TRBD1,TRBJ2-7,TGTGCCAGCATAACGGACAGGGGGCACGTCGAGCAGTACTTC,CASITDRGHVEQYF
TRBV9,.,.,TRBJ1-1,TGTGCCAGCAGCTACCAACGACAGAACACTGAAGCTTTCTTT,CASSYQRQNTEAFF
TRBV11-3,.,.,TRBJ1-3,TGTGCCAGCACCCAGCGGAGCTCTGGAAACACCATATATTTT,CASTQRSSGNTIYF
TRBV6-1,once,.,TRBJ1-1,TGTGCCAGCAGTGGCCAGAGGAACACTGAAGCTTTCTTT,CASSGQRNTEAFF
TRBV29-1,once,.,TRBJ1-1,TGCAGCGTTGAAGTTGGGGCAGAGAACACTGAAGCTTTCTTT,CSVEVGAENTEAFF
TRBV7-2,once,.,TRBJ1-3,TGTGCCAGCAGCTTAGGCCCCAGCTCTGGAAACACCATATATTTT,CASSLGPSSGNTIYF
TRBV5-1,.,.,TRBJ1-2,TGCGCCAGCAGCAACAGGAATGGCTACACCTTC,CASSNRNGYTF
TRBV19,.,.,TRBJ1-2,TGTGCCAGTCCCGAGGGGGTTCCCTATGGCTACACCTTC,CASPEGVPYGYTF
TRBV5-5,.,TRBD2,TRBJ2-7,TGTGCCAGCAGCTTGATATTCGGCGGGAGTTTCTACGAGCAGTACTTC,CASSLIFGGSFYEQYF
TRBV5-4,.,.,TRBJ2-3,TGTGCCAGCAGGCATCCGGGACTCACTTCTAGCACAGATACGCAGTATTTT,CASRHPGLTSSTDTQYF
TRBV7-2,.,TRBD1,TRBJ2-2,TGTGCCAGCAGCTCTTCAGGCCCCAGGGGGCGGTACACCGGGGAGCTGTTTTTT,CASSSSGPRGRYTGELFF
TRBV28,.,.,TRBJ2-2,TGTGCCAGCAGTTTAGGGGGTCTGGCCGGGGAGCTGTTTTTT,CASSLGGLAGELFF
TRBV9,.,TRBD2,TRBJ2-7,TGTGCCAGCAGCGTAGGGGGAGGGAGCGCCTACGAGCAGTACTTC,CASSVGGGSAYEQYF
TRBV5-8,.,TRBD1,TRBJ1-5,TGTGCCAGCAGGATCTCGACCGGGACAGGGTACAATCAGCCCCAGCATTTT,CASRISTGTGYNQPQHF
TRBV10-3,.,TRBD2,TRBJ2-2,TGTGCCATCAGTGAGTCTGCTAGCGGGAACACCGGGGAGCTGTTTTTT,CAISESASGNTGELFF
TRBV7-7,.,.,TRBJ2-3,TGTGCCAGCAGCGAGGGGGGGCGGGATACGCAGTATTTT,CASSEGGRDTQYF
TRBV30,.,TRBD1,TRBJ1-1,TGTGCCTGGATAGGGGTCGCAGGGGGAGGTAGCACTGAAGCTTTCTTT,CAWIGVAGGGSTEAFF
TRBV19,.,.,TRBJ1-5,TGTGCCAGTAGTATAGACCACCAACCGAATCAGCCCCAGCATTTT,CASSIDHQPNQPQHF
TRBV7-9,.,TRBD1,TRBJ2-1,TGTGCCAGCAGCTTAGTAGACCGGGACAGGGGAGGGAATGAGCAGTTCTTC,CASSLVDRDRGGNEQFF
TRBV27,.,.,TRBJ2-1,TGTGCCAGCAGTGTACAGGGTCGGAATGAGCAGTTCTTC,CASSVQGRNEQFF
TRBV6-5,.,TRBD1,TRBJ1-6,TGTGCCAGCAGTTTCGGGACAGGGGGACTTTCACCCCTCCACTTT,CASSFGTGGLSPLHF